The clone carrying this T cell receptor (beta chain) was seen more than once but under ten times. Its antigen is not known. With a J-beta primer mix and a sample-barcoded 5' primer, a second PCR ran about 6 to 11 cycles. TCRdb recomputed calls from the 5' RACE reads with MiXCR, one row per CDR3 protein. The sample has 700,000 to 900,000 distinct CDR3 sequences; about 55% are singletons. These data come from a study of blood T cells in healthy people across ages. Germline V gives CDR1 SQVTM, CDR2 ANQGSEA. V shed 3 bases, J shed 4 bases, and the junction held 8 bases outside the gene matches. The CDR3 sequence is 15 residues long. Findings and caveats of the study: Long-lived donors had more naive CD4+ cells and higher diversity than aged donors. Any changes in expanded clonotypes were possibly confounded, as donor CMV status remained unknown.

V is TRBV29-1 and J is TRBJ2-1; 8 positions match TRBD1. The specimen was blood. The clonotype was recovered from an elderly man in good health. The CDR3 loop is CSVEGQELFYNEQFF. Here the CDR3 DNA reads TGCAGCGTTGAGGGACAGGAACTCTTTTACAATGAGCAGTTCTTC.